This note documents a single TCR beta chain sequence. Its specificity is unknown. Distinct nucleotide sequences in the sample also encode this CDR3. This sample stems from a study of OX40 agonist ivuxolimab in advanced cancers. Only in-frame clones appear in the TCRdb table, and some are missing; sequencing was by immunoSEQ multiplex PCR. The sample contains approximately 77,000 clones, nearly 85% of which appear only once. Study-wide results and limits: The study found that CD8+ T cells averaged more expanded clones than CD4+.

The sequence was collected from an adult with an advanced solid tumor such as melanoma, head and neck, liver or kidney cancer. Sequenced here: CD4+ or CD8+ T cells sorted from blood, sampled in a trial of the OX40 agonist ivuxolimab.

CDR3 sequence: CASSLGLAVYEQYF. CDR3 DNA sequence: TGCGCCAGCAGCTTGGGACTAGCGGTCTACGAGCAGTACTTC. The gene calls are TRBV5-1 and TRBJ2-7; 9 bases fit TRBD2. V lost 0 bases to trimming and J lost 3 bases; unmatched junction nucleotides: 1. This CDR3 is 14 amino acids long. Germline loops: CDR1 SGHRS, CDR2 YFSETQ. The whole variable domain, filled in from reference TRBV5-1 and TRBJ2-7, reads KAGVTQTPRYLIKTRGQQVTLSCSPISGHRSVSWYQQTPGQGLQFLFEYFSETQRNKGNFPGRFSGRQFSNSRSEMNVSTLELGDSALYLCASSLGLAVYEQYFGPGTRLTVT.